This T cell receptor (beta chain) emerged from a study of identical twins. Findings and caveats of the study: Models, which agreed with sharing between unrelated individuals, nonetheless underestimated the out-of-frame TCR alpha sharing seen in monozygotic twins.

Germline loops: CDR1 SGDLS, CDR2 YYNGEE. The V and J ends lost 4 bases and 6 bases, in that order; junction bases with no gene match: 9. CDR3 length: 16 residues. TCRdb independently ran MiXCR on the 5' RACE reads; one entry per CDR3 protein. The sample includes around 470,000 distinct CDR3 sequences, 14% of them seen just once. This clonotype has only a few counts. Its cognate antigen is unknown. The sample was also reused in another study, on yellow fever vaccine responses in identical twins.

Material: CD4+ T cells sorted from blood. The origin of this receptor is a woman between 18 and 29 years old in good health. The genes are TRBV9 and TRBJ2-1, with 11 bases identical to TRBD2. The CDR3 here is CASSPRLAGNFNEQFF. CDR3 in DNA: TGTGCCAGCAGCCCAAGACTAGCGGGGAATTTCAATGAGCAGTTCTTC.